This is a list of T cell receptor beta chains from one sample in a study of shared clonotypes between healthy human individuals. Produced via immunoSEQ multiplex PCR; TCRdb's table is partial and in-frame only. The sample records some 2 million clones, around 96% being singletons. Sequencing input: naive CD8+ T cells sorted from blood. The receptors were gathered from a man younger than 35 in good health. The CDR3 runs from the conserved cysteine through the conserved F or W. A D gene is named only where the DNA matches it firmly. Clone size, where shown, is once, few, many, or a class for clones that have expanded.

>.|14|TRBJ1-6|.|TRBV5-6
CASSLWGGNSPLHF
TGTGCCAGCAGCTTGTGGGGTGGTAATTCACCCCTCCACTTT
>once|15|TRBJ1-4|.|TRBV28
CASSSVSFGFEKLFF
TGTGCCAGCAGTTCTGTTTCGTTCGGATTTGAAAAACTGTTTTTT
>.|15|TRBJ1-1|.|TRBV7-6
CASSLAVGLNTEAFF
TGTGCCAGCAGCTTAGCTGTCGGATTGAACACTGAAGCTTTCTTT
>.|15|TRBJ2-7|.|TRBV6-5
CASSPGFFEGDEQYF
TGTGCCAGCAGCCCGGGGTTCTTCGAAGGTGACGAGCAGTACTTC
>.|14|TRBJ1-1|.|TRBV28
CASSLSVVNTEAFF
TGTGCCAGCAGTTTATCAGTTGTCAACACTGAAGCTTTCTTT
>.|17|TRBJ2-1|TRBD2|TRBV2
CASPGGTGTSSYNEQFF
TGTGCCAGTCCAGGTGGAACCGGGACTAGCTCCTACAATGAGCAGTTCTTC
>.|15|TRBJ2-7|.|TRBV2
CASSEAGLLSYEQYF
TGTGCCAGCAGTGAAGCGGGGCTCCTCTCCTACGAGCAGTACTTC
>.|14|TRBJ1-6|.|TRBV4-1
CASSQVGSNSPLHF
TGCGCCAGCAGCCAAGTAGGTTCGAATTCACCCCTCCACTTT
>.|17|TRBJ2-6|.|TRBV4-1
CASSQAAGNWGANVLTF
TGCGCCAGCAGCCAAGCGGCCGGGAACTGGGGGGCCAACGTCCTGACTTTC
>.|15|TRBJ2-1|.|TRBV4-3
CASSQGRSSYNEQFF
TGCGCCAGCAGCCAAGGGAGGAGCTCCTACAATGAGCAGTTCTTC
>few|14|TRBJ2-7|TRBD1|TRBV2
CASSPGTGPNEQYF
TGTGCCAGCAGTCCCGGGACAGGGCCAAACGAGCAGTACTTC
>.|12|TRBJ1-4|.|TRBV29-1
CSVALPNEKLFF
TGCAGCGTTGCCCTACCTAATGAAAAACTGTTTTTT
>.|13|TRBJ2-3|.|TRBV13
CASSPYDTDTQYF
TGTGCCAGCAGCCCGTATGACACAGATACGCAGTATTTT
>.|17|TRBJ2-2|.|TRBV21-1
CASSKAPLCLCTGELFF
TGTGCCAGCAGCAAAGCGCCCCTTTGTTTATGCACCGGGGAGCTGTTTTTT
>.|13|TRBJ2-5|.|TRBV5-6
CASSPSTEPPQYF
TGTGCCAGCAGCCCGTCGACGGAGCCGCCCCAGTACTTC
>.|13|TRBJ2-2|.|TRBV6-1
CASSETRVGELFF
TGTGCCAGCAGTGAAACGAGGGTCGGGGAGCTGTTTTTT
>.|16|TRBJ1-1|.|TRBV5-6
CASSLDLLSMNTEAFF
TGTGCCAGCAGCTTGGACTTGCTATCAATGAACACTGAAGCTTTCTTT
>.|16|TRBJ2-7|TRBD1|TRBV27
CASSPPPDREDSEQYF
TGTGCCAGCAGTCCCCCTCCGGACAGGGAGGACAGCGAGCAGTACTTC
>once|15|TRBJ2-1|.|TRBV7-9
CASSLGGMTYNEQFF
TGTGCCAGCAGCTTAGGAGGGATGACCTACAATGAGCAGTTCTTC
>.|20|TRBJ2-2|TRBD2|TRBV14
CASSQESVASGGAGTGELFF
TGTGCCAGCAGCCAAGAAAGCGTGGCTAGCGGGGGGGCAGGCACCGGGGAGCTGTTTTTT
>.|17|TRBJ2-2|TRBD2|TRBV11-3
CASSSRLAGGNTGELFF
TGTGCCAGCAGCTCGCGTCTAGCGGGGGGGAACACCGGGGAGCTGTTTTTT
>.|15|TRBJ1-1|TRBD1|TRBV4-1
CASSPGQSLGTEAFF
TGCGCCAGCAGCCCGGGACAGTCCCTCGGGACTGAAGCTTTCTTT
>.|18|TRBJ1-2|TRBD1|TRBV27
CASRTTLTQGDGYYGYTF
TGTGCCAGCAGGACTACCTTGACCCAGGGGGACGGTTACTATGGCTACACCTTC
>.|13|TRBJ2-1|.|TRBV15
CATSRDPDNEQFF
TGTGCCACCAGCAGAGATCCGGACAATGAGCAGTTCTTC
>once|15|TRBJ2-7|.|TRBV4-3
CASSQGVAVSYEQYF
TGCGCCAGCAGCCAAGGGGTAGCTGTCTCCTACGAGCAGTACTTC
>.|17|TRBJ2-3|TRBD2|TRBV11-2
CASSHGTSGRSTDTQYF
TGTGCCAGCAGCCATGGGACTAGCGGGCGTAGCACAGATACGCAGTATTTT
>.|14|TRBJ2-7|TRBD2|TRBV25-1
CASSAGGAPYEQYF
TGTGCCAGCAGTGCGGGAGGGGCTCCCTACGAGCAGTACTTC
>.|13|TRBJ1-2|.|TRBV30
CAWSVTESYGYTF
TGTGCCTGGAGTGTTACAGAAAGCTATGGCTACACCTTC
>.|14|TRBJ2-1|.|TRBV10-3
CAISDVGLGNEQFF
TGTGCCATCAGTGATGTGGGACTGGGCAATGAGCAGTTCTTC
>.|14|TRBJ1-5|.|TRBV12-2
CRGALLLGNQPQHF
TGCAGAGGCGCCTTACTCCTCGGAAATCAGCCCCAGCATTTT
>.|13|TRBJ2-7|.|TRBV5-6
CASSFAGAYEQYF
TGTGCCAGCAGCTTCGCAGGTGCCTACGAGCAGTACTTC
>.|15|TRBJ1-1|.|TRBV11-2
CASSPYRDMNTEAFF
TGTGCCAGCAGCCCCTACAGGGATATGAACACTGAAGCTTTCTTT